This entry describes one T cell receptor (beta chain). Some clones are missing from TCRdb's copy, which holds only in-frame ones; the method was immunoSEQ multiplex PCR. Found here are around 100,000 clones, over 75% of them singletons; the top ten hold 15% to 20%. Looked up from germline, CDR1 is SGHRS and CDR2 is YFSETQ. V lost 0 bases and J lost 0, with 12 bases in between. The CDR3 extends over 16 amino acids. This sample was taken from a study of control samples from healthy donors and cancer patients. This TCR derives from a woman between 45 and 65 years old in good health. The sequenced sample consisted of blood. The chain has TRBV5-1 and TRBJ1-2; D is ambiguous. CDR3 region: CASSLEWVGANYGYTF. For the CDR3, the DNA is TGCGCCAGCAGCTTGGAGTGGGTCGGGGCTAACTATGGCTACACCTTC.